Listed below are T cell receptor beta chains from one sample, sequenced in a study of CD8+ T cells in alopecia areata. Method: immunoSEQ multiplex PCR; TCRdb's copy keeps in-frame clones and lacks some. The sample holds under 250,000 clones, about 50% seen once. The material sequenced was CD4+ T cells sorted from blood, taken at week 4, from a patient treated with tofacitinib. The receptors here all came from a human donor with alopecia areata. Each CDR3 is given without its conserved first and last residue. D genes are given only for firm matches.

V gene	J gene	CDR3 length	D gene	CDR3 protein
TRBV10-3	TRBJ2-7	9	.	AIMGLNEQY
TRBV29-1	TRBJ1-1	11	.	SVRLKPNTEAF
TRBV25-1	TRBJ2-7	12	.	ASSEGTPWGEQY
TRBV14	TRBJ1-6	12	.	ASSREAFNSPLH
TRBV27	TRBJ2-2	11	.	ASNSDPTGELF
TRBV9	TRBJ1-2	12	.	ASSVAAQGSGYT
TRBV30	TRBJ2-2	12	.	AWSVMGDTGELF
TRBV5-1	TRBJ2-2	12	.	ASSFVQGTGELF
TRBV29-1	TRBJ1-1	12	.	SVEVGHWGTEAF
TRBV29-1	TRBJ1-2	14	.	SVEDLLAALHISYT
TRBV5-6	TRBJ2-7	13	TRBD2	ASSSVAGFSYEQY
TRBV29-1	TRBJ2-3	12	TRBD2	SGRTSGGASTQY
TRBV29-1	TRBJ2-7	11	.	SVEGRGGHEQY
TRBV23-1	TRBJ2-7	11	.	ATDSGTPYEQY
TRBV9	TRBJ1-2	13	.	ASSVASNSGYGYT
TRBV4-3	TRBJ1-1	11	TRBD1	ASSQDRTGGAF
TRBV19	TRBJ2-6	14	.	ASSIQGSTGANVLT
TRBV2	TRBJ2-7	10	.	ASSRTEDEQY